This is a list of T cell receptor beta chains from one sample in a study of blood T cells in healthy people across ages. TCRdb reprocessed the 5' RACE reads with MiXCR, giving one entry per CDR3 protein. The sample includes hundreds of thousands of distinct CDR3 sequences, around 49% seen only once; the top ten take around a third. Sequencing was carried out using blood. These receptor sequences come from a woman aged 55-70 years in good health. The conserved cysteine and the conserved F or W are not part of the CDR3 here. The order of the fields is J gene, V gene, CDR3 length, CDR3 protein.

TRBJ2-3	TRBV24-1	11	ATRGQATDTQY
TRBJ2-5	TRBV29-1	9	SGQIQETQY
TRBJ2-1	TRBV4-3	15	ASSQGTGTGLYNEQF
TRBJ2-1	TRBV12-3/TRBV12-4	13	ASSAGGPTYNEQF
NA	TRBV2	10	ASGRRGETQY
TRBJ2-5	TRBV5-1	11	ASSLGQQVTQY
TRBJ2-7	TRBV28	11	ASRDSGAYEQY
TRBJ1-6	TRBV20-1	11	SAPSSYNSPLH
TRBJ2-1	TRBV12-3/TRBV12-4	13	ASSLIGVRGNEQF
TRBJ2-3	TRBV20-1	13	SATRTSGMGDTQY
TRBJ1-2	TRBV7-2	12	ASSLTGQVGGYT
TRBJ2-5	TRBV7-2	14	ASSSQAGHLGETQY
TRBJ2-1	TRBV7-3	17	ASSFRPEGTRQSYNEQF
TRBJ2-5	TRBV20-1	11	SAKRAGQETQY
TRBJ2-1	TRBV27	15	ASSLSPSSLAYNEQF
TRBJ2-4	TRBV6-1	12	ASSEPGVANLQY
TRBJ1-6	TRBV18	13	ASSPMKGGGSPLH
TRBJ1-6	TRBV2	13	ASSGQGDNNSPLH
TRBJ2-1	TRBV7-2	12	ASSLVRTKNEQF
TRBJ1-5	TRBV6-5	11	ASRRQGNQPQH
TRBJ1-6	TRBV20-1	13	SARARDRGNSPLH
TRBJ2-1	TRBV28	14	ASSRRGSGTYNEQF
TRBJ1-2	TRBV4-3	14	ASSQSWREGHYGYT
TRBJ1-4	TRBV10-3	13	ATSEGGGLNEKLF
TRBJ2-5	TRBV20-1	13	SAQGAGGLEETQY
TRBJ2-7	TRBV7-2	12	ASSLLTGIYEQY
TRBJ2-2	TRBV7-2	13	ASNIGQLNTGELF
TRBJ2-2	TRBV6-2/TRBV6-3	13	ASSYDSGTTGELF
TRBJ2-3	TRBV7-2	10	ASSFVPSTQY
TRBJ1-1	TRBV20-1	13	SARASPGPGIEAF